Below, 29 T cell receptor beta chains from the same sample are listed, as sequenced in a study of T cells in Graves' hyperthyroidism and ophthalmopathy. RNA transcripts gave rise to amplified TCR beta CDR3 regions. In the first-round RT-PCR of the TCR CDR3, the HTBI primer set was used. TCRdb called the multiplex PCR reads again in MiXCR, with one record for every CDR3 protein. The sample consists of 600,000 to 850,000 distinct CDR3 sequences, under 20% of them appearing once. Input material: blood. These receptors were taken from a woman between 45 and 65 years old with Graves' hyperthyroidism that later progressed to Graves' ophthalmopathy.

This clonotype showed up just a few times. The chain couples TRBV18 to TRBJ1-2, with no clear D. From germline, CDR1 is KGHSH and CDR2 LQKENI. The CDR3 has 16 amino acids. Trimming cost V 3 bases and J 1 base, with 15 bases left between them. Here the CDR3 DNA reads TGTGCCAGCTCACCTGAAGAGGCGTACTTTAACTATGGCTACACCTTC. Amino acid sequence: CASSPEEAYFNYGYTF.

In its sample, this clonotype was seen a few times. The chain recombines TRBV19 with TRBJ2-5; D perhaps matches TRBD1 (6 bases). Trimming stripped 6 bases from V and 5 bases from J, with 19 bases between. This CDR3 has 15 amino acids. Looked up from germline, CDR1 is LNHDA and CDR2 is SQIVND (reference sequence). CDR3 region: CASSQMSGGQETQYF. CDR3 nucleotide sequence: TGTGCCAGTAGCCAAATGAGCGGAGGACAGGAGACCCAGTACTTC.

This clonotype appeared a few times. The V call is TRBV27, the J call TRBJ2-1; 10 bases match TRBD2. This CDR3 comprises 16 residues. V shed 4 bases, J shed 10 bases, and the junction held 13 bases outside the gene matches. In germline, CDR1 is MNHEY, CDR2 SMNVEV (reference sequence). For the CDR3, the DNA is TGTGCCAGCAGTTCCCTCCAGCGGGGGGGCCAGAGAGAGCAGTTCTTC. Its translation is CASSSLQRGGQREQFF.

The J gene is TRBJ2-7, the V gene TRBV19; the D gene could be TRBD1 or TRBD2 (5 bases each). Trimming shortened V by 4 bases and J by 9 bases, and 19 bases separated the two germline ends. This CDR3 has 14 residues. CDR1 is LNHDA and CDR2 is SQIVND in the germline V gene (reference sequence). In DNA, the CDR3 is TGTGCCAGTAGTACGAGGGACCCACCTGGATCGCAGTACTTC. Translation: CASSTRDPPGSQYF.

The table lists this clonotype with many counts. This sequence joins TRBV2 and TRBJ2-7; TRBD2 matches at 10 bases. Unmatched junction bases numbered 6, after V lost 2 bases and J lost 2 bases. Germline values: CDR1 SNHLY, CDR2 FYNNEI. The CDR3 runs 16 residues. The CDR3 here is CASSEPGLAGAYEQYF. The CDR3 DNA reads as TGTGCCAGCAGTGAACCGGGGCTAGCGGGGGCCTACGAGCAGTACTTC.

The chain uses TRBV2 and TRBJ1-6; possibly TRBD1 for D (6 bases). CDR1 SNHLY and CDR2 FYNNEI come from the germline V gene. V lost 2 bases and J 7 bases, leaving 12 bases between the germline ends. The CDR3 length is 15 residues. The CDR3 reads CASSELGGTNSPLHF. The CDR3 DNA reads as TGTGCCAGCAGTGAATTAGGAGGGACAAATTCACCCCTCCACTTT.

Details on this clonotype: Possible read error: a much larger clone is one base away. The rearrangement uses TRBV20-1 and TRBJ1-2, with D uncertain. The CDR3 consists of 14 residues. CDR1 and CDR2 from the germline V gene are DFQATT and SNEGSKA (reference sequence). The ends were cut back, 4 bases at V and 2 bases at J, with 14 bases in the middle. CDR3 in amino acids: CSATRRGTNYGYTF. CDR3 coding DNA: TGCAGTGCTACCCGACGGGGAACCAACTATGGCTACACCTTC.

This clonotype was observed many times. CDR3 DNA: TGTGCCAGCAGCTTAGGCAAGGGCGCGGGGGCGACAGATACGCAGTATTTT. Amino acid sequence: CASSLGKGAGATDTQYF. The V call is TRBV7-8, the J call TRBJ2-3; D possibly corresponds to TRBD2 (7 bases). Per germline, CDR1 SGHVS and CDR2 FQNEAQ. Trimming removed 1 base at V and 3 bases at J, with 17 bases between. The CDR3 runs 17 residues.

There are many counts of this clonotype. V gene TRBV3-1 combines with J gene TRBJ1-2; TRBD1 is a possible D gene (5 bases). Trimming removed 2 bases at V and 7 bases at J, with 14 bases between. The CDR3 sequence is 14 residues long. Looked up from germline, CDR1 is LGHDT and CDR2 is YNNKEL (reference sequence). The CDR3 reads CASSQPGDGGGYTF. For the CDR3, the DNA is TGTGCCAGCAGCCAACCGGGGGACGGCGGTGGCTACACCTTC. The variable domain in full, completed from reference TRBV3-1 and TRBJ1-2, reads DTAVSQTPKYLVTQMGNDKSIKCEQNLGHDTMYWYKQDSKKFLKIMFSYNNKELIINETVPNRFSPKSPDKAHLNLHINSLELGDSAVYFCASSQPGDGGGYTFGSGTRLTVV.

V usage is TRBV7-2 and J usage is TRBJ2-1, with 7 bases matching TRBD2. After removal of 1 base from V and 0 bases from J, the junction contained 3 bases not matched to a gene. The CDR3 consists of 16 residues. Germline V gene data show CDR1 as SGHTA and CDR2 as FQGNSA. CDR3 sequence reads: CASSLDGLGSYNEQFF. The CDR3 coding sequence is TGTGCCAGCAGCTTAGACGGACTAGGCTCCTACAATGAGCAGTTCTTC.

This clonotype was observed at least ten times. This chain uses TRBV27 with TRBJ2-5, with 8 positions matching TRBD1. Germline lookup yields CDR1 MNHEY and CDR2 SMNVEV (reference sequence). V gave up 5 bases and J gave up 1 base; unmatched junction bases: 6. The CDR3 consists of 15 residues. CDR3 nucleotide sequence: TGTGCCAGCAGTCCTATCGGGACAGGCCAAGAGACCCAGTACTTC. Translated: CASSPIGTGQETQYF.

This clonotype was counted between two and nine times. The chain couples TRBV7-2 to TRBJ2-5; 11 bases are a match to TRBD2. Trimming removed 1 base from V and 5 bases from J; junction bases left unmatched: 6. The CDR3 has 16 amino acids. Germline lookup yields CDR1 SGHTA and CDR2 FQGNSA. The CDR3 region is CASSLDSGGAIETQYF. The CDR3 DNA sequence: TGTGCCAGCAGCTTAGATAGCGGGGGGGCCATTGAGACCCAGTACTTC. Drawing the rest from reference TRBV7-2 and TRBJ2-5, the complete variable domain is GAGVSQSPSNKVTEKGKDVELRCDPISGHTALYWYRQSLGQGLEFLIYFQGNSAPDKSGLPSDRFSAERTGGSVSTLTIQRTQQEDSAVYLCASSLDSGGAIETQYFGPGTRLLVL.

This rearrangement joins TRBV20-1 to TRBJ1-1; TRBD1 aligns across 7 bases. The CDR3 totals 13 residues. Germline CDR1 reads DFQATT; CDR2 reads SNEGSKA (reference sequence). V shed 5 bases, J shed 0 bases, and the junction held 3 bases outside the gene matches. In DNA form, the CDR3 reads TGCAGTGCTTACACAGGGGTGAACACTGAAGCTTTCTTT. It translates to CSAYTGVNTEAFF.

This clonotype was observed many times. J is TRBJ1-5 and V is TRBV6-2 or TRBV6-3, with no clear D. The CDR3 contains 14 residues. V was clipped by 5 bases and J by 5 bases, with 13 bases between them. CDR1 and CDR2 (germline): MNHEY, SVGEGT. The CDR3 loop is CASSGKEGDQPQHF. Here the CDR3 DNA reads TGTGCCAGCAGTGGGAAGGAGGGCGATCAGCCCCAGCATTTT.

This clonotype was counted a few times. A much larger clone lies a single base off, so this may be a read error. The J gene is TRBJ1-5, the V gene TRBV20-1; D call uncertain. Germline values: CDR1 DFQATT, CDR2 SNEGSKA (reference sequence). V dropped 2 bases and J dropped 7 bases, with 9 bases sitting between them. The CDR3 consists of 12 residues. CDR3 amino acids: CSARSQVQPQHF. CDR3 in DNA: TGCAGTGCTAGAAGCCAAGTCCAGCCCCAGCATTTT.

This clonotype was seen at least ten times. The CDR3 nucleotides read TGCAGTGCTACGCAGTCCTTCACAGATACGCAGTATTTT. This translates into CSATQSFTDTQYF. The rearrangement uses TRBV20-1 and TRBJ2-3; D gene unclear. V was trimmed by 4 bases and J by 2 bases, leaving 10 bases between them. Germline V gene lookup returns CDR1 DFQATT and CDR2 SNEGSKA (reference sequence). The CDR3 sequence is 13 residues long.

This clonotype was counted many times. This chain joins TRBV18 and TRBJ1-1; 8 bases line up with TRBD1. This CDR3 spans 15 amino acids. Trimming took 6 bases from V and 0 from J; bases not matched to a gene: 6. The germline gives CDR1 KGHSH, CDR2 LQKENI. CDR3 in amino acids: CASSPGTGLNTEAFF. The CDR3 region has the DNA TGTGCCAGCTCCCCCGGGACAGGCCTGAACACTGAAGCTTTCTTT.

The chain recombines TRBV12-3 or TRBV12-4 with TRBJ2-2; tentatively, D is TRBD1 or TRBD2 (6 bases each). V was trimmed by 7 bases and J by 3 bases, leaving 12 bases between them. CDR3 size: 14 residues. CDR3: CASNPGGHTGELFF. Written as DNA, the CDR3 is TGTGCCAGCAATCCCGGGGGCCACACCGGGGAGCTGTTTTTT.

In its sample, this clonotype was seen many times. DNA of the CDR3: TGTGCCAGCAGCCCGAACAGGGAAGCACGGCGGGAGCAGTACTTC. Encoded protein: CASSPNREARREQYF. This chain uses TRBV7-2 with TRBJ2-7, with D possibly TRBD1 on 6 matching bases. CDR1 SGHTA and CDR2 FQGNSA come from the germline V gene. CDR3 size: 15 residues. With 5 bases removed from V and 7 bases from J, the gap between germline ends came to 21 bases.

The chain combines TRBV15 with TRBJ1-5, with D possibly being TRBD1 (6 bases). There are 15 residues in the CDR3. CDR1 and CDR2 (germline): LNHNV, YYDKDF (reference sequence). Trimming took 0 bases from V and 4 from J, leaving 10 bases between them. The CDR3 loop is CATSREEGGNQPQHF. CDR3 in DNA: TGTGCCACCAGCAGAGAGGAGGGGGGGAATCAGCCCCAGCATTTT.

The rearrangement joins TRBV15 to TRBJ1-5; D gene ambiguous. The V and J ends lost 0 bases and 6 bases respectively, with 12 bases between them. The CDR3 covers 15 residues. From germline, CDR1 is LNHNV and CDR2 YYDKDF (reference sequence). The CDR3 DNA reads TGTGCCACCAGCAGAGATGGGGTCTTGAGTCAGCCCCAGCATTTT. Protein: CATSRDGVLSQPQHF.

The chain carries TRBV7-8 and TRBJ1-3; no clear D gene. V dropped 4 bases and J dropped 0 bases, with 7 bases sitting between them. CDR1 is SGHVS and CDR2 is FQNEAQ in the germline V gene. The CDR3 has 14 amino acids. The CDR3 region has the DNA TGTGCCAGCAGCTCGAACCCCTCTGGAAACACCATATATTTT. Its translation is CASSSNPSGNTIYF.

The CDR3 protein is CASSPRDRALSGANVLTF. CDR3 nucleotides: TGTGCCAGCAGCCCCCGGGACAGAGCTCTCTCTGGGGCCAACGTCCTGACTTTC. V gene TRBV14 combines with J gene TRBJ2-6, with TRBD1 matching 7 bases. The trim removed 4 bases at V and 0 bases at J, leaving 9 bases unmatched. The CDR3 length is 18 residues. Germline CDR1 is SGHDN and CDR2 is FVKESK.

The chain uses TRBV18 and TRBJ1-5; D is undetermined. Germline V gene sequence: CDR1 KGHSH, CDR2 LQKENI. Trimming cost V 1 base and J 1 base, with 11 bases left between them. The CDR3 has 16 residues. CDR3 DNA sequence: TGTGCCAGCTCACCACAAGTTTCCCCAAGCAATCAGCCCCAGCATTTT. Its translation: CASSPQVSPSNQPQHF.

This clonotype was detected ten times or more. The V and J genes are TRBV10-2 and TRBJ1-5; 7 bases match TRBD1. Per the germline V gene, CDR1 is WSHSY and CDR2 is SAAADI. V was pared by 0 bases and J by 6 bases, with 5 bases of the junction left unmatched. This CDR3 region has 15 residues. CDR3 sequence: CASSESEGAGQPQHF. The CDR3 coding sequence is TGCGCCAGCAGTGAGTCGGAGGGGGCAGGTCAGCCCCAGCATTTT.

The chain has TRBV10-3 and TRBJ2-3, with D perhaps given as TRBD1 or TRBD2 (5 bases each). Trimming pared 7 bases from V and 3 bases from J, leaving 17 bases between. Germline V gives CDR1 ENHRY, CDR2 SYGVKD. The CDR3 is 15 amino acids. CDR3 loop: CAITDLGDGTDTQYF. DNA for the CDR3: TGTGCCATCACTGACTTGGGGGACGGAACAGATACGCAGTATTTT.

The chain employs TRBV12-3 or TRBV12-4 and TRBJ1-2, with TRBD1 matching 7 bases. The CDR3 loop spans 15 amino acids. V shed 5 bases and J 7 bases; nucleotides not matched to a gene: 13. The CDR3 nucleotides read TGTGCCAGCAGTCCTCGACAGGGTGCATTTAGTGGCTACACCTTC. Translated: CASSPRQGAFSGYTF.

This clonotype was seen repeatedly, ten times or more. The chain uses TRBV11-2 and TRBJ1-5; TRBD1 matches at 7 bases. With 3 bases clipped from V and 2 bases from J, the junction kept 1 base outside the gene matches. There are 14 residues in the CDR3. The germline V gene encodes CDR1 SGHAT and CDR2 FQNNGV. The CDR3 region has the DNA TGTGCCAGCAGCTTCGGACAGGGCAATCAGCCCCAGCATTTT. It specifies CASSFGQGNQPQHF. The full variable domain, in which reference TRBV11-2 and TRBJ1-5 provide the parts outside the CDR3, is EAGVAQSPRYKIIEKRQSVAFWCNPISGHATLYWYQQILGQGPKLLIQFQNNGVVDDSQLPKDRFSAERLKGVDSTLKIQPAKLEDSAVYLCASSFGQGNQPQHFGDGTRLSIL.

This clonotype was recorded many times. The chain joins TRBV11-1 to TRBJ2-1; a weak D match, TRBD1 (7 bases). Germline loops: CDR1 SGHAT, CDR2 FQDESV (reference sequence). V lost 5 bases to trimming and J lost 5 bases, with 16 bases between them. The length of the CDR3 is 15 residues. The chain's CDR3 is CASSPNAGQNNEQFF. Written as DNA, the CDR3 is TGTGCCAGCAGCCCCAACGCGGGACAGAACAATGAGCAGTTCTTC.